These T cell receptor beta chains were read from a single sample in a study of identifying expanded T cells in peripheral blood. The protocol was immunoSEQ multiplex PCR, while the TCRdb copy is restricted to in-frame clones and leaves out a portion. The data hold fewer than 65,000 clones, with approximately 89% observed a single time. The sample consisted of blood. These receptors came from a person aged 18-69 years in good health. The CDR3 runs from the conserved cysteine through the conserved F or W. Each record gives: J gene, clone size, V gene, D gene, CDR3 protein, CDR3 DNA. D genes are given only for firm matches. A clone size is listed for some rows: how often the clone was seen (once, few, many), or a class if it is expanded.

TRBJ2-7,NA,TRBV25-1,NA,CASSDRLVGPYEQYF,TGTGCCAGCAGTGACCGACTAGTTGGGCCCTACGAGCAGTACTTC
TRBJ1-1,NA,TRBV12-5,NA,CASGAGNRDTEAFF,TGTGCTAGTGGTGCAGGAAACCGGGACACTGAAGCTTTCTTT
TRBJ1-2,few,TRBV25-1,NA,CASSGVGVYNGYTF,TGTGCCAGCAGTGGTGTCGGGGTTTACAATGGCTACACCTTC
TRBJ1-1,NA,TRBV30,NA,CAWNQDRMNTEAFF,TGTGCCTGGAATCAGGACAGAATGAACACTGAAGCTTTCTTT
TRBJ1-5,once,TRBV4-3,NA,CASSQARNSNQPQHF,TGCGCCAGCAGCCAAGCTAGAAATAGCAATCAGCCCCAGCATTTT
TRBJ2-2,NA,TRBV5-1,NA,CASSLSARAEGELFF,TGCGCCAGCAGCTTGTCGGCCAGGGCTGAGGGGGAGCTGTTTTTT
TRBJ1-5,NA,TRBV5-6,NA,CASSLSGNRNQPQHF,TGTGCCAGCAGCTTGTCAGGGAATCGCAATCAGCCCCAGCATTTT
TRBJ2-2,NA,TRBV18,NA,CASSPTGVRTGELFF,TGTGCCAGCTCACCGACCGGTGTTCGAACCGGGGAGCTGTTTTTT
TRBJ2-3,NA,TRBV6-4,TRBD2,CASSDSSGGADTQYF,TGTGCCAGCAGTGACTCTAGCGGGGGGGCCGATACGCAGTATTTT
TRBJ2-4,NA,TRBV11-2,NA,CASSLRFGVVENIQYF,TGTGCCAGCAGCTTAAGGTTTGGGGTGGTCGAAAACATTCAGTACTTC
TRBJ2-5,NA,TRBV19,NA,CASSLRGLDQETQYF,TGTGCCAGTAGCTTGAGGGGGTTGGATCAAGAGACCCAGTACTTC
TRBJ2-5,NA,TRBV4-3,NA,CASSQDDGTEETQYF,TGCGCCAGCAGCCAAGATGACGGAACAGAAGAGACCCAGTACTTC
TRBJ1-4,NA,TRBV7-9,NA,CASSHLIGYEKLFF,TGTGCCAGCAGCCATCTGATAGGTTATGAAAAACTGTTTTTT
TRBJ1-5,NA,TRBV7-2,NA,CASSPTPPQPQHF,TGTGCCAGCAGCCCCACCCCCCCTCAGCCCCAGCATTTT
TRBJ2-3,NA,TRBV7-2,TRBD2,CASSSSGRAGDTQYF,TGTGCCAGCAGCTCTAGCGGGAGGGCAGGAGATACGCAGTATTTT
TRBJ2-3,NA,TRBV28,TRBD2,CASSRQREGADTQYF,TGTGCCAGCAGTAGACAGCGGGAGGGAGCAGATACGCAGTATTTT
TRBJ2-7,once,TRBV4-1,NA,CASSQVRGYEQYF,TGCGCCAGCAGCCAAGTGAGGGGATACGAGCAGTACTTC
TRBJ2-5,NA,TRBV2,NA,CASSLRGRGIQETQYF,TGTGCCAGCAGTCTAAGGGGGAGGGGGATCCAAGAGACCCAGTACTTC
TRBJ2-1,NA,TRBV10-3,TRBD2,CAISPGSGLDFNEQFF,TGTGCCATCAGCCCCGGGTCGGGACTAGATTTCAATGAGCAGTTCTTC
TRBJ2-7,NA,TRBV7-2,NA,CASRDRDSSYEQYF,TGTGCCAGCAGGGACCGGGACTCCTCCTACGAGCAGTACTTC
TRBJ2-7,NA,TRBV15,TRBD1,CATRDRGSYEQYF,TGTGCCACCAGGGACAGGGGCTCCTACGAGCAGTACTTC
TRBJ1-2,NA,TRBV5-1,NA,CASSLVSGTAGYTF,TGCGCCAGCAGCTTGGTTTCAGGGACGGCTGGCTACACCTTC
TRBJ2-3,NA,TRBV4-2,TRBD2,CASSQESGGGPDTQYF,TGTGCCAGCAGCCAAGAAAGCGGGGGCGGCCCAGATACGCAGTATTTT
TRBJ2-3,NA,TRBV7-2,TRBD2,CASSLFSSGGSDTQYF,TGTGCCAGCAGCTTATTCAGTAGCGGGGGATCAGATACGCAGTATTTT
TRBJ2-2,NA,TRBV5-1,TRBD1,CASSFGQGASDTGELFF,TGCGCCAGCAGCTTTGGCCAGGGGGCATCAGATACCGGGGAGCTGTTTTTT
TRBJ2-3,NA,TRBV7-3,NA,CASSRQGASTDTQYF,TGTGCCAGCAGCCGGCAGGGTGCTAGCACAGATACGCAGTATTTT
TRBJ2-5,once,TRBV5-5,NA,CASSLNLWGRETQYF,TGTGCCAGCAGCTTGAATTTATGGGGGAGGGAGACCCAGTACTTC
TRBJ1-2,once,TRBV29-1,TRBD1,CSVGGRGQYGYTF,TGCAGCGTTGGGGGCAGGGGGCAATATGGCTACACCTTC
TRBJ1-5,NA,TRBV28,TRBD1,CATVLQGVSNQPQHF,TGTGCCACTGTGCTTCAGGGGGTTAGCAATCAGCCCCAGCATTTT
TRBJ1-3,NA,TRBV7-2,NA,CASSSSGVSGNTIYF,TGTGCCAGCAGCTCCTCAGGGGTCTCTGGAAACACCATATATTTT
TRBJ1-1,once,TRBV30,NA,CASQAQGPEAFF,TGTGCCAGCCAAGCACAGGGACCTGAAGCTTTCTTT
TRBJ1-4,NA,TRBV19,TRBD1,CASSPGTGGVWTNEKLFF,TGTGCCAGTAGTCCCGGGACAGGGGGCGTTTGGACTAATGAAAAACTGTTTTTT
TRBJ1-5,NA,TRBV15,TRBD1,CATSRDPGQGYQPQHF,TGTGCCACCAGCAGAGATCCGGGACAGGGATATCAGCCCCAGCATTTT
TRBJ2-3,NA,TRBV7-9,NA,CASVAGLGTDTQYF,TGTGCCAGCGTCGCCGGACTGGGCACAGATACGCAGTATTTT